What follows are 3 T cell receptor beta chains derived from one specimen sequenced in a study of T cell responses to AZD1222 COVID-19 vaccine. Sequenced by immunoSEQ multiplex PCR; TCRdb stores in-frame clones only, minus some. The table shows some 120,000 clones, with roughly 84% occurring only once. Sample: peripheral blood, taken 28 days after the second AZD1222 dose. The receptors come from an adult who received the AZD1222 COVID-19 vaccine.

This clone was found a few times. The chain is built from TRBV28 and TRBJ1-6; D might be TRBD1 (6 bases). The CDR3 loop spans 13 amino acids. Germline-derived CDR1 and CDR2 are MDHEN and SYDVKM. V was cut by 2 bases and J by 10 bases, with 9 bases left in between. The CDR3 region is CASSLGGGSPLHF. As DNA, the CDR3 is TGTGCCAGCAGTTTAGGGGGCGGGTCACCCCTCCACTTT.

This clone was seen only once. The chain uses TRBV9 and TRBJ2-1; possibly TRBD1 for D (6 bases). CDR3 length: 15 amino acids. V was pared by 6 bases and J by 6 bases, with 19 bases between. The germline V gene has CDR1 SGDLS and CDR2 YYNGEE. CDR3 region: CASIRYRVPTNEQFF. DNA of the CDR3: TGTGCCAGCATTAGGTACAGGGTCCCGACCAATGAGCAGTTCTTC.

This chain connects TRBV10-3 to TRBJ1-3; no firm D call. CDR3 length equals 12 residues. Trimming took off 0 bases at V and 10 bases at J, with 7 bases between the two ends. Germline V gene data show CDR1 as ENHRY and CDR2 as SYGVKD. The CDR3 here is CAISESGNTIYF. The CDR3 DNA follows: TGTGCCATCAGTGAGTCAGGGAATACCATATATTTT.